This TCR beta chain was identified during a study of early T cells in non-severe SARS-CoV-2 infection. This clonotype was recorded at least ten times. One entry per CDR3 protein, called by TCRdb with MiXCR from the 5' RACE reads. The sample carries roughly 31,000 distinct CDR3 sequences, roughly 9.7% recorded once. The source of this sequence is an adult who was a healthcare worker with PCR-confirmed SARS-CoV-2 infection or an uninfected control (not recorded which). Source material: whole blood.

CDR3: CASSLVQGGTEAFF. The CDR3 bases are TGTGCCAGCAGTTTAGTACAGGGGGGAACTGAAGCTTTCTTT. The chain links TRBV12-3 or TRBV12-4 to TRBJ1-1; 8 bases are a match to TRBD1. V was pared by 1 base and J by 5 bases, with 3 bases of the junction left unmatched. This CDR3 has 14 amino acids.